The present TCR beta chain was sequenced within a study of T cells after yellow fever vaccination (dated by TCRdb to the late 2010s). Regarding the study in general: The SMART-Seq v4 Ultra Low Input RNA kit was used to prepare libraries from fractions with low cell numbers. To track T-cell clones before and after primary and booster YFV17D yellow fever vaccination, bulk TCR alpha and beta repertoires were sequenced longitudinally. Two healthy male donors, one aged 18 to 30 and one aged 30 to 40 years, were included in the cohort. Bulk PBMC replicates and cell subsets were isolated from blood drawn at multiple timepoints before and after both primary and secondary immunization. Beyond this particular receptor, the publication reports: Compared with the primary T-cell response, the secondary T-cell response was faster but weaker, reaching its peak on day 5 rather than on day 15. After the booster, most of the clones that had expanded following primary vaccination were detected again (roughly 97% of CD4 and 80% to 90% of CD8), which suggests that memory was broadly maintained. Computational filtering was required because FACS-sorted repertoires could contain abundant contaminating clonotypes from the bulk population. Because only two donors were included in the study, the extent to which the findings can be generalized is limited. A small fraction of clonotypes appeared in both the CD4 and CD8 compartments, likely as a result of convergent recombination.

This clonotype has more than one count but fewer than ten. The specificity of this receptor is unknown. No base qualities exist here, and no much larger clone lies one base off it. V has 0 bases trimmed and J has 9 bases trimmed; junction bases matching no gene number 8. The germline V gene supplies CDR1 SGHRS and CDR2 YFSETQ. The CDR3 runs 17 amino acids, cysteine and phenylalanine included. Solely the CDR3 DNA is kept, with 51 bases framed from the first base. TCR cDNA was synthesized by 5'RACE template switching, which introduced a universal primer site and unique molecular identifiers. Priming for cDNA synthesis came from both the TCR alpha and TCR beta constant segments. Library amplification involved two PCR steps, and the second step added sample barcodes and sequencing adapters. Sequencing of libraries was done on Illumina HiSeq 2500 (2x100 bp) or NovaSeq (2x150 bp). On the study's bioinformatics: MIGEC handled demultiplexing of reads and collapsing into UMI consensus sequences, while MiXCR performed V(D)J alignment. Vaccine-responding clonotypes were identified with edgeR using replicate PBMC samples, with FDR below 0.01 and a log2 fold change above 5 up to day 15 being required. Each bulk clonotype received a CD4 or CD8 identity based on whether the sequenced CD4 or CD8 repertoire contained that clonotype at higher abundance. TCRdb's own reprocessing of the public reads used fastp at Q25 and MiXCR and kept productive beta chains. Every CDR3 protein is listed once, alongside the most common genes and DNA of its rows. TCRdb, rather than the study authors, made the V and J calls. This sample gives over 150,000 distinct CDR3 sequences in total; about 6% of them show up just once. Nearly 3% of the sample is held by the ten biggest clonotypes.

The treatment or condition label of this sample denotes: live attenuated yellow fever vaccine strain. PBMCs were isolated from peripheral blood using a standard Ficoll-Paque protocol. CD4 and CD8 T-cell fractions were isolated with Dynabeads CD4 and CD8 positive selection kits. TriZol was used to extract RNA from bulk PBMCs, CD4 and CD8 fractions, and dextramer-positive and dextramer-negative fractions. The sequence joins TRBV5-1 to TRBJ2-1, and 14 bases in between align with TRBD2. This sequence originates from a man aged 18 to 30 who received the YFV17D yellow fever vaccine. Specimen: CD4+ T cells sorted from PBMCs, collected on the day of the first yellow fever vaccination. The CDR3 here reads CASSLGGLAGGQGEQFF. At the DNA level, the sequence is TGCGCCAGCAGCTTGGGAGGACTAGCGGGGGGCCAGGGTGAGCAGTTCTTC.